Below, 21 T cell receptor beta chains from the same sample are listed, as sequenced in a study of blood T cell repertoires in COVID-19. The method was immunoSEQ multiplex PCR; TCRdb's version includes in-frame clones alone and lacks a portion of them. The sample yields 190,000 or so clones, 85% to 90% seen once. Sequencing was performed on peripheral blood. The origin of the receptors is a man aged 40-49 years with active or convalescent COVID-19.

The gene calls are TRBV14 and TRBJ1-1, with D hard to call. CDR3 length equals 14 residues. With 1 base removed from V and 0 bases from J, the gap between germline ends came to 6 bases. In germline, CDR1 is SGHDN, CDR2 FVKESK. The CDR3 DNA reads as TGTGCCAGCAGCCAAGGTATTATGAACACTGAAGCTTTCTTT. Amino acids: CASSQGIMNTEAFF.

In its sample, this clone was seen a few times. This chain connects TRBV6-5 to TRBJ2-3, with unresolved D. Trimming removed 8 bases at V and 2 bases at J, with 14 bases between. In germline, CDR1 is MNHEY, CDR2 SVGAGI. The CDR3 spans 14 residues. This chain's CDR3 is CASGRTAFTDTQYF. Here the CDR3 DNA reads TGTGCCAGCGGCAGAACCGCCTTCACAGATACGCAGTATTTT.

V is TRBV11-2 and J is TRBJ1-1, with D possibly being TRBD1 (6 bases). Trimming pared 5 bases from V and 1 base from J, leaving 14 bases between. Germline assignment: CDR1 SGHAT and CDR2 FQNNGV. This CDR3 contains 15 residues. For the CDR3, the DNA is TGTGCCAGCAGCCCAACCGGGGGGGCGAACACTGAAGCTTTCTTT. Its protein is CASSPTGGANTEAFF.

The chain recombines TRBV5-6 with TRBJ1-1, with TRBD1 matching 9 bases. The CDR3 is 17 residues long. J lost 3 bases, V lost 3 bases, and 12 bases had no gene match. Germline loops: CDR1 SGHDT, CDR2 YYEEEE. The CDR3 region has the DNA TGTGCCAGCAGCTCAGTCCTACAGGGGGCGTTGGACACTGAAGCTTTCTTT. Translated: CASSSVLQGALDTEAFF.

This CDR3 reads CASSLRGANYGYTF. The CDR3 bases are TGCGCCAGCAGTCTCAGGGGAGCTAACTATGGCTACACCTTC. V and J are TRBV4-1 and TRBJ1-2; a weak D match, TRBD1 (6 bases). Germline values: CDR1 MGHRA, CDR2 YSYEKL. With 6 bases removed from V and 0 bases from J, the gap between germline ends came to 11 bases. CDR3 length equals 14 residues.

The chain is built from TRBV10-3 and TRBJ2-5, with D hard to call. The CDR3 loop spans 13 amino acids. Germline lookup yields CDR1 ENHRY and CDR2 SYGVKD. Trimming stripped 3 bases from V and 4 bases from J, with 9 bases between. The CDR3 DNA reads TGTGCCATCAGTGACTATGCAAGAGAGACCCAGTACTTC. The encoded protein is CAISDYARETQYF.

The table lists this clone with a count of one. The V and J genes are TRBV27 and TRBJ2-5, with TRBD2 identical over 8 bases. This CDR3 has 16 amino acids. V lost 7 bases to trimming and J lost 5 bases; unmatched junction nucleotides: 15. CDR1 is MNHEY and CDR2 is SMNVEV in the germline V gene (reference sequence). CDR3 sequence (DNA): TGTGCCAGCATTCTCTCCGCGGGGGGCCGTGGGGAGACCCAGTACTTC. It translates to CASILSAGGRGETQYF.

The genes are TRBV15 and TRBJ1-5; tentative D call: TRBD1 (6 bases). CDR1 and CDR2 (germline): LNHNV, YYDKDF (reference sequence). V lost 0 bases to trimming and J lost 6 bases, with 15 bases between them. The CDR3 runs to 16 residues. The CDR3 is CATSREKLGGLQPQHF. Here the CDR3 DNA reads TGTGCCACCAGCAGAGAAAAATTGGGGGGGCTTCAGCCCCAGCATTTT.

In this sample, this clone turned up a few times. One end of the junction fails to match germline, which may point to a read error. The chain recombines TRBV7-7 with TRBJ2-1; TRBD2 agrees at 13 bases. This CDR3 is 16 amino acids long. CDR1 SSHAT and CDR2 FNYEAQ come from the germline V gene (reference sequence). CDR3 residues: CASSLGTSGVYNEQFF. In nucleotides, the CDR3 is TGTGCTAGCAGCTTAGGGACTAGCGGGGTCTACAATGAGCAGTTCTTC.

For this clone: This CDR3 is also generated by other DNA sequences in the sample. CDR3 loop: CAWSRGDTQYF. The CDR3 bases are TGTGCCTGGAGTCGGGGAGATACGCAGTATTTT. The V and J genes are TRBV30 and TRBJ2-3; tentative D call: TRBD2 (5 bases). With 2 bases removed from V and 5 bases from J, the gap between germline ends came to 5 bases. The CDR3 consists of 11 residues. Per germline, CDR1 GTSNPN and CDR2 SVGIG (reference sequence).

This rearrangement joins TRBV4-1 to TRBJ2-2; D gene unclear. The CDR3 consists of 15 residues. The germline CDR1 and CDR2 sequences are MGHRA and YSYEKL. V dropped 4 bases and J dropped 1 base, with 10 bases sitting between them. The CDR3 sequence: CASSRTTVNTGELFF. In nucleotides, the CDR3 is TGCGCCAGCAGCCGCACAACAGTGAACACCGGGGAGCTGTTTTTT.

The chain carries TRBV5-4 and TRBJ2-3; the match to TRBD2 covers 14 bases. CDR1 and CDR2 (germline): SGHNT, YYREEE (reference sequence). The CDR3 contains 15 residues. J lost 4 bases, V lost 6 bases, and 4 bases had no gene match. The CDR3 DNA follows: TGTGCCAGCACCGAGGGACTAGCGGGGGCAGATACGCAGTATTTT. Translation gives CASTEGLAGADTQYF.

V usage is TRBV11-2 and J usage is TRBJ2-7; D is undetermined. Germline V gene lookup returns CDR1 SGHAT and CDR2 FQNNGV. The CDR3 totals 14 residues. V was pared by 5 bases and J by 6 bases, with 17 bases between. The CDR3 region is CASSLTPAGPEQYF. CDR3 DNA: TGTGCCAGCAGCCTCACACCCGCAGGCCCCGAGCAGTACTTC.

The chain combines TRBV5-1 with TRBJ1-2; 7 bases map to TRBD1. The CDR3 runs to 12 residues. V dropped 4 bases and J dropped 8; count of bases not matched to a gene: 5. Germline V gives CDR1 SGHRS, CDR2 YFSETQ. Here the CDR3 reads CASSRGQTGYTF. The CDR3 region has the DNA TGCGCCAGCAGCCGGGGACAGACCGGCTACACCTTC.

V and J are TRBV5-8 and TRBJ1-1; D is undetermined. Germline V CDR1 and CDR2: SGHTS, YDEGEE. The CDR3 has 14 amino acids. Deletions cut 5 bases from V and 1 base from J, with 12 bases between. CDR3 amino acids: CASSPRAENTEAFF. DNA for the CDR3: TGTGCCAGCAGTCCGAGGGCTGAGAACACTGAAGCTTTCTTT.

The chain uses TRBV29-1 and TRBJ1-5; D is possibly TRBD1 (6 bases). The CDR3 extends over 12 amino acids. Per the germline V gene, CDR1 is SQVTM and CDR2 is ANQGSEA. The ends were cut back, 6 bases at V and 5 bases at J, with 11 bases in the middle. CDR3 sequence: CSVGGGHQPQHF. The CDR3 DNA sequence: TGCAGCGTGGGCGGGGGGCATCAGCCCCAGCATTTT.

The chain combines TRBV5-1 with TRBJ2-1; perhaps TRBD1 as D (7 bases). The V gene's germline CDR1 is SGHRS and CDR2 YFSETQ. The ends were cut back, 5 bases at V and 7 bases at J, with 13 bases in the middle. This CDR3 has 13 residues. The CDR3 coding sequence is TGCGCCAGCAGTTTCAGGGGGGCTAATGAGCAGTTCTTC. Protein product: CASSFRGANEQFF.

The rearrangement joins TRBV6-1 to TRBJ2-5, with unresolved D. CDR1 MNHNS and CDR2 SASEGT come from the germline V gene. The germline V and J ends were trimmed by 2 bases and 1 base, with 2 bases remaining between them. The CDR3 loop spans 12 amino acids. The CDR3 protein is CASSELQETQYF. DNA of the CDR3: TGTGCCAGCAGTGAACTCCAAGAGACCCAGTACTTC.

V and J are TRBV5-4 and TRBJ2-6, with 8 bases lining up with TRBD1. The germline CDR1 and CDR2 sequences are SGHNT and YYREEE (reference sequence). The V gene end was trimmed by 3 bases and the J gene end by 1 base; junction bases not matched to a gene: 3. The length of the CDR3 is 16 residues. The CDR3 coding sequence is TGTGCCAGCAGCTCCCGGGACAGGTCTGGGGCCAACGTCCTGACTTTC. Protein: CASSSRDRSGANVLTF.

This rearrangement joins TRBV10-3 to TRBJ2-7; D may be TRBD1 (5 bases). V gave up 3 bases and J gave up 6 bases, with 12 bases separating them. CDR1 and CDR2 from the germline V gene are ENHRY and SYGVKD. This CDR3 spans 13 amino acids. In DNA, the CDR3 is TGTGCCATCAGTGATGAGACAGTCAGCGAGCAGTACTTC. Translating gives CAISDETVSEQYF.

V gene TRBV12-3 or TRBV12-4 combines with J gene TRBJ2-1; TRBD2 is a possible D gene (6 bases). CDR3 length equals 13 residues. V dropped 4 bases and J dropped 8 bases, with 12 bases sitting between them. The CDR3 nucleotides read TGTGCCAGCAGTTATCCCGGGGGTCATGAGCAGTTCTTC. Its protein product is CASSYPGGHEQFF.